This T cell receptor (beta chain) was captured in a study of T cell changes during pregnancy in multiple sclerosis. Sequenced by immunoSEQ multiplex PCR; TCRdb stores in-frame clones only, minus some. The repertoire includes 40,000 to 60,000 clones, roughly 90% of them detected once, and over 1.2% sits in the top ten. The CDR3 has 13 residues. V lost 6 bases, J lost 5 bases, and 3 bases stayed unmatched. Germline-derived CDR1 and CDR2 are MNHEY and SVGAGI. The TCR was taken from a female donor in good health, enrolled as a control in a pregnancy study. Here the sequenced sample was peripheral blood, taken in the first trimester of pregnancy. The gene calls are TRBV6-5 and TRBJ1-5, with TRBD1 identical over 8 bases. CDR3 in DNA: TGTGCCAGCAGGGCAGGGGGCGATCAGCCCCAGCATTTT. Amino acid sequence: CASRAGGDQPQHF.